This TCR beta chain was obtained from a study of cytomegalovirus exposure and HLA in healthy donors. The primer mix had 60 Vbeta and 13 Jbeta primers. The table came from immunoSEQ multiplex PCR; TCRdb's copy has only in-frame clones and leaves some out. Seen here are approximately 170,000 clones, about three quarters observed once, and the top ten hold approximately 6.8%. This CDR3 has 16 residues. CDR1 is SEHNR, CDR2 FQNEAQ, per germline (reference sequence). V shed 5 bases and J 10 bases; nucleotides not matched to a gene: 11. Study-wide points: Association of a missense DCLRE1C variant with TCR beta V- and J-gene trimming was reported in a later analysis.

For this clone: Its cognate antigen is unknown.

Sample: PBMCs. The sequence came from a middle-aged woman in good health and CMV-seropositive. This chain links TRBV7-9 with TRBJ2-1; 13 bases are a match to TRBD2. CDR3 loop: CASSRPTSGGSPEQFF. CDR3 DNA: TGTGCCAGCAGCCGCCCGACTAGCGGGGGGTCTCCCGAGCAGTTCTTC. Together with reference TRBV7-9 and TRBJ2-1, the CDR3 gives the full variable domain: DTGVSQNPRHKITKRGQNVTFRCDPISEHNRLYWYRQTLGQGPEFLTYFQNEAQLEKSRLLSDRFSAERPKGSFSTLEIQRTEQGDSAMYLCASSRPTSGGSPEQFFGPGTRLTVL.